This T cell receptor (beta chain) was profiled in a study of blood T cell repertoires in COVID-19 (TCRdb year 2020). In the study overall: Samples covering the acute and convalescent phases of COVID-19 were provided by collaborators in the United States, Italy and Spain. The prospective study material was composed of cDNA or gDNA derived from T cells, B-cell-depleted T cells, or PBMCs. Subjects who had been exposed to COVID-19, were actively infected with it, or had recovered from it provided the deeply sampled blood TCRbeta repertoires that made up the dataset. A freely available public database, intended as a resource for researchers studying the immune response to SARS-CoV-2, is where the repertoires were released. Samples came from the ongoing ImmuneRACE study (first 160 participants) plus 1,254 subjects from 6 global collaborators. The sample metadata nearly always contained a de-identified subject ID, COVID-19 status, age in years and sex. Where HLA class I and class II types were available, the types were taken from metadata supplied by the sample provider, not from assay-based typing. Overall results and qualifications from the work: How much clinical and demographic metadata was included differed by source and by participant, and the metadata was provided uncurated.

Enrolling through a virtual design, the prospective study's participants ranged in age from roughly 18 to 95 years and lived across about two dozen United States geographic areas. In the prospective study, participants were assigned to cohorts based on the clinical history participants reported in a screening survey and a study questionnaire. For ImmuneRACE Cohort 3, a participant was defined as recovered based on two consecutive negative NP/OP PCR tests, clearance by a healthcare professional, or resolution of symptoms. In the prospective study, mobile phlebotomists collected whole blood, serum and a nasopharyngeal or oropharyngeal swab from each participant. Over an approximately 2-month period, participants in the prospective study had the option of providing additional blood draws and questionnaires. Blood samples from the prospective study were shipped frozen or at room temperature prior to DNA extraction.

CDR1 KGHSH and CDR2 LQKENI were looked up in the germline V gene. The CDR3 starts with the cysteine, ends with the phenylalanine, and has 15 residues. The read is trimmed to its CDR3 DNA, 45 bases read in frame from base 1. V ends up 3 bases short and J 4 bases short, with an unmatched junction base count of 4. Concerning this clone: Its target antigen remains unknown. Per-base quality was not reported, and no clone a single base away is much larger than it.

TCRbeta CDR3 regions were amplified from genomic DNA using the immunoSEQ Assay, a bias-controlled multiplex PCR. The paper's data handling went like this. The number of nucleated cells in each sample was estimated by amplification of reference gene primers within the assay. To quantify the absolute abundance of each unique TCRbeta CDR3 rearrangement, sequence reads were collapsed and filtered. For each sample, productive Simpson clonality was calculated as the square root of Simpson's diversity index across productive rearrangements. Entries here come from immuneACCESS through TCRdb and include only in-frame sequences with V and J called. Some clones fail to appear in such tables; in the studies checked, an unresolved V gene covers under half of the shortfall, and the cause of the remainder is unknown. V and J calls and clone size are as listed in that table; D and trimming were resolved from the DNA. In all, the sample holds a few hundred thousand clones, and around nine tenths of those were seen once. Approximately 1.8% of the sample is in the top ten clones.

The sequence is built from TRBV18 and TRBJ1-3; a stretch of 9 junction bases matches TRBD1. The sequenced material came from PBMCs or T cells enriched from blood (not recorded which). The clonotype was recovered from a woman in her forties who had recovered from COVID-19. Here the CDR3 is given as CASSPGTGIGNTIYF. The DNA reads TGTGCCAGCTCACCCGGGACAGGGATAGGAAACACCATATATTTT.